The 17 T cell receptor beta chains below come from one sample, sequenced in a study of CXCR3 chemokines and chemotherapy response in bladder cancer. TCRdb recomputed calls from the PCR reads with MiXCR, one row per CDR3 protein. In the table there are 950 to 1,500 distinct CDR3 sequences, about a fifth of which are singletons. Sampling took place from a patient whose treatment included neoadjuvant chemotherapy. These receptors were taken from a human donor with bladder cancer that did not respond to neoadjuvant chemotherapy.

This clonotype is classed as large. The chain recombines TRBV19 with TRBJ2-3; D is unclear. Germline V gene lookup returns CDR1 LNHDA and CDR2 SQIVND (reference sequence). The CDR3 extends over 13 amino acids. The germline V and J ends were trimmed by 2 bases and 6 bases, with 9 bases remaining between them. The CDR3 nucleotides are TGTGCCAGTAGTATAAGCGAGCATGATACGCAGTATTTT. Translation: CASSISEHDTQYF.

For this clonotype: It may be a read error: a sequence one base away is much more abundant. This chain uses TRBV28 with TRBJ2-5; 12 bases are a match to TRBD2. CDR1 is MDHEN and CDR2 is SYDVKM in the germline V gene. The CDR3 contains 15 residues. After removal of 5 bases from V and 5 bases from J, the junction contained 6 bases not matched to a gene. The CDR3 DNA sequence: TGTGCCAGCAGTCACCCTAGCGGGGGGGAGGAGACCCAGTACTTC. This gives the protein CASSHPSGGEETQYF.

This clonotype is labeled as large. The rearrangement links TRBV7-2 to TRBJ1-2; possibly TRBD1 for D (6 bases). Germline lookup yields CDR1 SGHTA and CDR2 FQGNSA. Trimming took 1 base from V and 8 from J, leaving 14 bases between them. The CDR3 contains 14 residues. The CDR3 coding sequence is TGTGCCAGCAGCTTAGTAGGGGGTTTCGGAGGCTACACCTTC. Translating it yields CASSLVGGFGGYTF. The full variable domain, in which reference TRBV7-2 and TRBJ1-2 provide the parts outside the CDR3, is GAGVSQSPSNKVTEKGKDVELRCDPISGHTALYWYRQSLGQGLEFLIYFQGNSAPDKSGLPSDRFSAERTGGSVSTLTIQRTQQEDSAVYLCASSLVGGFGGYTFGSGTRLTVV.

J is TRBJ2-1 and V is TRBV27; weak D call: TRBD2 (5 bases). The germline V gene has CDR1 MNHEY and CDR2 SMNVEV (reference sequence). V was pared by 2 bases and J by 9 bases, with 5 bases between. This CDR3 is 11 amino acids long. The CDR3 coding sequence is TGTGCCAGCAGTTTAGCGGGTGAGCAGTTCTTC. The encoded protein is CASSLAGEQFF.

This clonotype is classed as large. The CDR3 is CASSGGFSMTYEQYF. Here the CDR3 DNA reads TGTGCCAGCAGTGGGGGTTTTTCTATGACCTACGAGCAGTACTTC. The rearrangement joins TRBV6-1 to TRBJ2-7; D uncertain. Germline lookup yields CDR1 MNHNS and CDR2 SASEGT. This CDR3 spans 15 amino acids. Trimming took off 4 bases at V and 2 bases at J, with 15 bases between the two ends.

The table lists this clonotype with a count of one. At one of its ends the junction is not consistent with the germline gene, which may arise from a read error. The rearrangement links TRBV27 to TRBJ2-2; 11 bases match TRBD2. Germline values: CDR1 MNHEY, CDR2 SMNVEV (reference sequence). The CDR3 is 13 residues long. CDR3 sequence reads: CTSSTSGSGEQFF. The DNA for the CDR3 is TGTACCAGCAGTACTAGCGGGAGCGGGGAGCAGTTTTTT.

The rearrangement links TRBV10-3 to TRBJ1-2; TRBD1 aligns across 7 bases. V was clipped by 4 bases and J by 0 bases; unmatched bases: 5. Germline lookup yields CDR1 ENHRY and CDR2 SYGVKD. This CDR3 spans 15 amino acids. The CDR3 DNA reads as TGTGCCATCAGTGGGTCGACAGGGTCTAACTATGGCTACACCTTC. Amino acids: CAISGSTGSNYGYTF.

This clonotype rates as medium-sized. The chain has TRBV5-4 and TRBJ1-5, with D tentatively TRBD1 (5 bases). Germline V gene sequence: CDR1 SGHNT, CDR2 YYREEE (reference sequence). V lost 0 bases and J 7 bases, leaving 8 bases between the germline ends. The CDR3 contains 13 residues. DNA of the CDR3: TGTGCCAGCAGCTTGGCGGCAGGGCAGCCCCAGCATTTT. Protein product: CASSLAAGQPQHF.

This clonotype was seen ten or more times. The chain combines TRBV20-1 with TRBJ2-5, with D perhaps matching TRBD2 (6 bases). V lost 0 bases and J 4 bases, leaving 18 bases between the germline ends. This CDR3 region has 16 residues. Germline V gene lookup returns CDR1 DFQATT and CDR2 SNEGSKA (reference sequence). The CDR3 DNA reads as TGCAGTGCTAGAGATATCTTCCGGGGGTCAGTAGAGACCCAGTACTTC. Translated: CSARDIFRGSVETQYF.

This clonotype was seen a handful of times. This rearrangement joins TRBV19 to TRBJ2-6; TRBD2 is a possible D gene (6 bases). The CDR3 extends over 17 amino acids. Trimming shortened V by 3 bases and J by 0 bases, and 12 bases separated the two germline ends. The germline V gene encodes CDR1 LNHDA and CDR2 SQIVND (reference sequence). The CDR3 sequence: CASSMGGGSSGANVLTF. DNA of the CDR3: TGTGCCAGTAGTATGGGGGGAGGATCCTCTGGGGCCAACGTCCTGACTTTC.

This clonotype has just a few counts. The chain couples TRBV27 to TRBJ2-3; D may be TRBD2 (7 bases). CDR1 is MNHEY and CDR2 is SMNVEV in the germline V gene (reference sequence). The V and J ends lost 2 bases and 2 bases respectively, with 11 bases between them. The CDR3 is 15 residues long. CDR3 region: CASSLAGATTDTQYF. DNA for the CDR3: TGTGCCAGCAGTTTAGCGGGGGCCACCACAGATACGCAGTATTTT.

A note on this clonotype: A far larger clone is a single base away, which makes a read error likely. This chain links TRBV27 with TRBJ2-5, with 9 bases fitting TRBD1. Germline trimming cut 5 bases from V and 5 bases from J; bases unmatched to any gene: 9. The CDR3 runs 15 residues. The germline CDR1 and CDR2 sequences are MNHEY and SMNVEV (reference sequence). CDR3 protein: CASSDTGGAGETQYF. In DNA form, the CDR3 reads TGTGCCAGCAGTGACACAGGGGGCGCGGGGGAGACCCAGTACTTC.

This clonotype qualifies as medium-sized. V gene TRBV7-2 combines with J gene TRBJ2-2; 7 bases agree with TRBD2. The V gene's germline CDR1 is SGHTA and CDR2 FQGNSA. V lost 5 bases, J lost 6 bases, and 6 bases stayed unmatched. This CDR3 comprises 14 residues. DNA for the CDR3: TGTGCCAGCAGCCTGACTAGCATCCCCGGGGAGCTGTTTTTT. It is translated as CASSLTSIPGELFF.

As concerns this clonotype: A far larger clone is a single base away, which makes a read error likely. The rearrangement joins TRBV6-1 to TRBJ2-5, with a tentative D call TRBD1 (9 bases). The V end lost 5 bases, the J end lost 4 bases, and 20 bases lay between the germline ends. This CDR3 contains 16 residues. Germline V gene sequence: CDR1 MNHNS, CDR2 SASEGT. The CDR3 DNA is TGTGCCAGCAGTCGCTCGGGAGGGACAGGGATAGAGACCCAGTACTTC. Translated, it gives CASSRSGGTGIETQYF.

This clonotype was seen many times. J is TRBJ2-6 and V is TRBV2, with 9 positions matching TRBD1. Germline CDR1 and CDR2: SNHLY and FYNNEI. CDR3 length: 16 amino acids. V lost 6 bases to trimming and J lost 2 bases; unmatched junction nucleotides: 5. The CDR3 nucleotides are TGTGCCAGCAGCTACGGGACAGGGCCTGGGGCCAACGTCCTGACTTTC. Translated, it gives CASSYGTGPGANVLTF.

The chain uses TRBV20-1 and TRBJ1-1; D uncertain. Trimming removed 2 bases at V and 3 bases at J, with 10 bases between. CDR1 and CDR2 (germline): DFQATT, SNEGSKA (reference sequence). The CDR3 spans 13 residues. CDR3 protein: CSARPDTHTEAFF. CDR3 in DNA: TGCAGTGCTAGACCAGACACCCACACTGAAGCTTTCTTT.

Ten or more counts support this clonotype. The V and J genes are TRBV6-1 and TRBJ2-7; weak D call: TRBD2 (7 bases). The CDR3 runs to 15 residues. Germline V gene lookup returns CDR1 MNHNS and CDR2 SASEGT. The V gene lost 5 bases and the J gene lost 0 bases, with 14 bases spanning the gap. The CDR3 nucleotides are TGTGCCAGCAGTTACGTTCGGGGGGCCTCCTACGAGCAGTACTTC. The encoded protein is CASSYVRGASYEQYF.